This entry is about one T cell receptor (beta chain). Its antigen remains unknown. Measured with immunoSEQ multiplex PCR; TCRdb has only the in-frame clones, and not every one. The table has 2 million to 2.5 million clones, almost 96% seen once. This entry belongs to a study of shared clonotypes between healthy human individuals. Study outcomes and limitations: The study's rarefaction showed incomplete sorted-subset sequencing despite large depth.

V lost 7 bases to trimming and J lost 0 bases, with 16 bases between them. Germline V lookup: CDR1 LNHDA, CDR2 SQIVND (reference sequence). The CDR3 is 16 amino acids. This receptor was identified in a man aged 18 to 29 in good health. The rearrangement links TRBV19 to TRBJ1-3, with a weak D call TRBD1 (5 bases). Sequencing was performed on naive CD4+ T cells sorted from blood. Subset defined: CD45RA+ positively selected. The CDR3 reads CASTSGLLSSGNTIYF. The CDR3 nucleotides are TGTGCCAGTACCTCGGGACTTCTGAGCTCTGGAAACACCATATATTTT.